The next 13 T cell receptor beta chains were all read from a single sample in a study of control samples from healthy donors and cancer patients. Profiling relied on immunoSEQ multiplex PCR, and the TCRdb table lists in-frame clones only, not all of them. The sample lists 110,000 to 150,000 clones; around 94% were seen once. Sequenced: blood. The receptors were gathered from a man aged 35-49 years in good health.

The V and J genes are TRBV10-3 and TRBJ2-5, with D possibly TRBD1 on 5 matching bases. The germline V gene has CDR1 ENHRY and CDR2 SYGVKD. This CDR3 has 14 residues. Trimming cost V 3 bases and J 2 bases, with 10 bases left between them. As DNA, the CDR3 is TGTGCCATCAGTGAAGGCAGGGCACAAGAGACCCAGTACTTC. This translates into CAISEGRAQETQYF.

This rearrangement joins TRBV2 to TRBJ1-5, with 8 bases lining up with TRBD1. Looked up from germline, CDR1 is SNHLY and CDR2 is FYNNEI. Trimming took 6 bases from V and 2 from J; bases not matched to a gene: 9. This CDR3 has 16 amino acids. The CDR3 region is CASRGETTGGNQPQHF. In DNA, the CDR3 is TGTGCCAGCAGAGGAGAAACGACAGGGGGCAATCAGCCCCAGCATTTT. Combining the CDR3 with reference TRBV2 and TRBJ1-5 gives the whole variable domain EPEVTQTPSHQVTQMGQEVILRCVPISNHLYFYWYRQILGQKVEFLVSFYNNEISEKSEIFDDQFSVERPDGSNFTLKIRSTKLEDSAMYFCASRGETTGGNQPQHFGDGTRLSIL.

The chain is built from TRBV25-1 and TRBJ1-4, with TRBD1 as a possible D gene (5 bases). The CDR3 sequence is 16 residues long. Per the germline V gene, CDR1 is MGHDK and CDR2 is SYGVNS. The ends were cut back, 2 bases at V and 8 bases at J, with 18 bases in the middle. Written as DNA, the CDR3 is TGTGCCAGCAGTGAAATAACCGGGACCTGGGGGGAAAAACTGTTTTTT. Its translation is CASSEITGTWGEKLFF.

The V gene is TRBV27, the J gene TRBJ2-1, with TRBD2 matching 14 bases. The CDR3 covers 17 residues. CDR1 and CDR2 (germline): MNHEY, SMNVEV (reference sequence). Unmatched junction bases numbered 7, after V lost 6 bases and J lost 3 bases. CDR3 in amino acids: CASSPGLAGGLYNEQFF. In nucleotides, the CDR3 is TGTGCCAGCAGCCCCGGACTAGCGGGAGGTCTCTACAATGAGCAGTTCTTC.

J is TRBJ1-4 and V is TRBV27; D remains ambiguous. CDR3 length equals 15 residues. Per germline, CDR1 MNHEY and CDR2 SMNVEV (reference sequence). V lost 5 bases, J lost 4 bases, and 14 bases lay in between. CDR3 DNA sequence: TGTGCCAGCAGTGACGGACCGGGTTTTAATGAAAAACTGTTTTTT. This sequence encodes CASSDGPGFNEKLFF.

This clone was detected once. The V call is TRBV10-1, the J call TRBJ1-2; D may be TRBD1 (5 bases). This CDR3 spans 19 amino acids. Trimming shortened V by 2 bases and J by 5 bases, and 27 bases separated the two germline ends. Germline CDR1 WNHNN, CDR2 SYGVQD (reference sequence). In DNA form, the CDR3 reads TGCGCCAGCAGTGAGCCGACCTCCGGCAGGGCATCCCACACGTATGGCTACACCTTC. As protein: CASSEPTSGRASHTYGYTF.

The chain uses TRBV28 and TRBJ1-5; D is unresolved. The germline V gene has CDR1 MDHEN and CDR2 SYDVKM. The CDR3 contains 12 residues. The V end was cut by 5 bases, the J end by 7 bases, with 9 bases between. CDR3 bases: TGTGCCAGCAGTGACGGGATCCAGCCCCAGCATTTT. Protein sequence: CASSDGIQPQHF.

This chain uses TRBV5-4 with TRBJ2-5; 16 nucleotides line up with TRBD2. Germline loops: CDR1 SGHNT, CDR2 YYREEE (reference sequence). The CDR3 is made up of 17 amino acids. V lost 4 bases, J lost 5 bases, and 8 bases stayed unmatched. CDR3 sequence reads: CASSIGTSGRGIETQYF. CDR3 in DNA: TGTGCCAGCAGCATCGGGACTAGCGGGAGGGGAATCGAGACCCAGTACTTC.

Comments on this clone: One end of the junction fails to match germline, which may point to a read error. This rearrangement joins TRBV30 to TRBJ2-5, with 12 bases identical to TRBD2. The CDR3 contains 14 residues. Per germline, CDR1 GTSNPN and CDR2 SVGIG (reference sequence). The CDR3 loop is CAWSVRGTSGPLNF. The CDR3 region has the DNA TGTGCCTGGAGTGTACGGGGGACTAGCGGGCCCTTGAACTTC.

The rearrangement joins TRBV6-5 to TRBJ1-1; D is ambiguous. V lost 6 bases, J lost 1 base, and 6 bases lay in between. The CDR3 consists of 12 residues. Germline CDR1 is MNHEY and CDR2 is SVGAGI. For the CDR3, the DNA is TGTGCCAGCAGACGGAGGAACACTGAAGCTTTCTTT. Translating it yields CASRRRNTEAFF.

The DNA for the CDR3 is TGTGCCAGCAGCTTAGCAGGCGCGCCTTATGGCTACACCTTC. This sequence encodes CASSLAGAPYGYTF. This rearrangement joins TRBV7-2 to TRBJ1-2, with D unclear. The CDR3 extends over 14 amino acids. Trimming removed 0 bases from V and 5 bases from J, with 10 bases in between. CDR1 is SGHTA, CDR2 FQGNSA, per germline.

The chain employs TRBV6-5 and TRBJ2-7; TRBD1 might be the D (6 bases). The CDR3 contains 14 residues. V was cut by 2 bases and J by 0 bases, with 8 bases left in between. Germline V lookup: CDR1 MNHEY, CDR2 SVGAGI. The CDR3: CASSYKGDSYEQYF. CDR3 nucleotides: TGTGCCAGCAGTTACAAGGGGGACTCCTACGAGCAGTACTTC.

The chain has TRBV3-1 (or the pseudogene TRBV3-2) and TRBJ2-5, with 10 bases fitting TRBD2. Germline V gene data show CDR1 as LGHDT and CDR2 as YNNKEL (reference sequence). V trimming: 3 bases; J trimming: 3 bases; junction bases outside the gene matches: 10. This CDR3 comprises 17 residues. The CDR3 nucleotides are TGTGCCAGCAGCCACCGAAGGAATAGCGGGAGGAAAGAGACCCAGTACTTC. Protein product: CASSHRRNSGRKETQYF.